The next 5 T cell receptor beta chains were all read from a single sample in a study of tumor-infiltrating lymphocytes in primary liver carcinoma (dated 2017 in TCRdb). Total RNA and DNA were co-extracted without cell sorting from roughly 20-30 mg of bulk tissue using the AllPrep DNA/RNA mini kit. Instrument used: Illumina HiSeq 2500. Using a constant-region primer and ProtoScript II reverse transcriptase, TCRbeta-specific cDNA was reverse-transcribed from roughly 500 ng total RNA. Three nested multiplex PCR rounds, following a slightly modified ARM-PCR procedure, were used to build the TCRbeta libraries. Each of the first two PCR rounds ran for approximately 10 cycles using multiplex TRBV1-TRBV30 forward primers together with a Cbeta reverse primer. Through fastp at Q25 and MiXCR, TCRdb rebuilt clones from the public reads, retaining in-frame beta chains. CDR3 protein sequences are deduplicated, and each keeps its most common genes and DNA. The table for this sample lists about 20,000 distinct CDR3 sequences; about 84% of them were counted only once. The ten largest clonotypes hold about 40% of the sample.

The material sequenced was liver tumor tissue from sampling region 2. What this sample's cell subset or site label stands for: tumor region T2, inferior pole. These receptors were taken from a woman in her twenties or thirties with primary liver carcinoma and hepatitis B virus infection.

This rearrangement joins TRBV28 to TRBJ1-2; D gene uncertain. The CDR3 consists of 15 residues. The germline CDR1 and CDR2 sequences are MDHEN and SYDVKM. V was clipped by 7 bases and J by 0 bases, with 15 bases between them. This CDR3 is CASIQGQEPNYGYTF. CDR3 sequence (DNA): TGTGCCAGCATCCAAGGTCAAGAGCCTAACTATGGCTACACCTTC.

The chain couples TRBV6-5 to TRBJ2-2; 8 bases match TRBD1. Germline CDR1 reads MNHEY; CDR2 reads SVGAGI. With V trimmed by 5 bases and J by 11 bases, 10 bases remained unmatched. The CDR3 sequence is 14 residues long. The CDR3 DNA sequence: TGTGCCAGCAGTCCGCGGACAGGGTTCACCGAGCTGTTTTTT. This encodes CASSPRTGFTELFF.

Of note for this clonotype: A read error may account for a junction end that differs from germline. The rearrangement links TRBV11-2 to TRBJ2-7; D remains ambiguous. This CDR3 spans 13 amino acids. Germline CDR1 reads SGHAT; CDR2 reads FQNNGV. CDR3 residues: CTSCLGSNYEQYF. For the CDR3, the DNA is TGTACCAGCTGCTTAGGTAGTAACTACGAGCAGTACTTC.

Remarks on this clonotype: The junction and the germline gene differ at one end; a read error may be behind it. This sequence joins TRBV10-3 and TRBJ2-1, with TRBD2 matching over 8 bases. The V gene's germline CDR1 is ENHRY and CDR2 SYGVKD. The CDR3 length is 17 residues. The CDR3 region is CAIIETMATSAYNEQFF. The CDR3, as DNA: TGTGCAATCATTGAGACCATGGCGACTAGCGCCTACAATGAGCAGTTCTTC.

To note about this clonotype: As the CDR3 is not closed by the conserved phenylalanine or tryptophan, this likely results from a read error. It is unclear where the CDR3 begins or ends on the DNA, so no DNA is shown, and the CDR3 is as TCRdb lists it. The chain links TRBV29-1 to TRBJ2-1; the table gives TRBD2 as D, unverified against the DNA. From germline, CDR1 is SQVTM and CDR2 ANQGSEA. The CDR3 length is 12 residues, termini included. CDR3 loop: CSVVGWEGRTFY.